This entry lists 27 T cell receptor beta chains sequenced from one sample in a study of Ad26.COV2.S vaccination and SARS-CoV-2 variants. As to treatment: around 19 received Ad26.COV2.S at low or high dose, single or two shots; 5 received placebo; per-sample allocation not given. Sampling happened 63 days after the first vaccine or placebo injection. The method was immunoSEQ multiplex PCR; TCRdb's version includes in-frame clones alone and lacks a portion of them. The sample has about 350,000 clones, approximately 86% seen once; the top ten hold about 10%. Sequenced here: peripheral blood, sampled in a trial of Ad26.COV2.S vaccine versus placebo. The receptors were gathered from a person aged 18-60 years who received the Ad26.COV2.S COVID-19 vaccine or a placebo.

V and J are TRBV7-2 and TRBJ2-1, with 10 bases that match TRBD2. The V segment lost 1 base and the J segment 0 bases; nucleotides outside the gene matches: 6. CDR1 SGHTA and CDR2 FQGNSA come from the germline V gene. The CDR3 extends over 18 amino acids. In DNA, the CDR3 is TGTGCCAGCAGCTTAGTGGGACTAGCGTCGAGCTCCTACAATGAGCAGTTCTTC. This encodes CASSLVGLASSSYNEQFF.

This clone occurred a few times. The chain has TRBV2 and TRBJ2-1; weak D call: TRBD2 (6 bases). Per the germline V gene, CDR1 is SNHLY and CDR2 is FYNNEI. The CDR3 consists of 15 residues. V dropped 3 bases and J dropped 4 bases, with 13 bases sitting between them. The CDR3 DNA follows: TGTGCCAGCAGTGACCTGGGGGGTTCTTACAATGAGCAGTTCTTC. Translated, it gives CASSDLGGSYNEQFF.

The rearrangement links TRBV14 to TRBJ2-7, with D uncertain. Looked up from germline, CDR1 is SGHDN and CDR2 is FVKESK. CDR3 size: 14 residues. Between the trimmed V and J ends, which lost 4 bases and 0 bases, there was a span of 10 bases. Here the CDR3 DNA reads TGTGCCAGCAGCCGAGTACAAAACTCCTACGAGCAGTACTTC. This gives the protein CASSRVQNSYEQYF.

The chain employs TRBV6-2 or TRBV6-3 and TRBJ1-4; D not resolved. Germline CDR1 MNHEY, CDR2 SVGEGT. This CDR3 contains 15 residues. Trimming removed 1 base at V and 1 base at J, with 7 bases between. The CDR3 sequence: CASSYFGGTNEKLFF. CDR3 sequence (DNA): TGTGCCAGCAGTTACTTTGGAGGAACTAATGAAAAACTGTTTTTT.

This clone has just one count. V and J are TRBV27 and TRBJ2-7, with 8 bases fitting TRBD1. V was pared by 2 bases and J by 4 bases, with 7 bases of the junction left unmatched. The germline V gene has CDR1 MNHEY and CDR2 SMNVEV (reference sequence). CDR3 length equals 15 residues. CDR3 protein: CASSLTGGTPYEQYF. CDR3 in DNA: TGTGCCAGCAGTTTAACAGGGGGGACGCCTTACGAGCAGTACTTC.

V and J are TRBV10-1 and TRBJ1-1; 10 bases align to TRBD1. The CDR3 length is 14 residues. With V trimmed by 6 bases and J by 5 bases, 6 bases remained unmatched. Germline CDR1 and CDR2: WNHNN and SYGVQD (reference sequence). CDR3 sequence: CASSDRGQWTEAFF. CDR3 coding DNA: TGCGCCAGCAGCGACAGGGGGCAGTGGACTGAAGCTTTCTTT.

V usage is TRBV19 and J usage is TRBJ2-7, with D possibly being TRBD1 (5 bases). The V end was cut by 7 bases, the J end by 1 base, with 11 bases between. The CDR3 is 13 amino acids. Germline V gene sequence: CDR1 LNHDA, CDR2 SQIVND (reference sequence). CDR3 in DNA: TGTGCCAGTAAGGCAGGGAATTCCTACGAGCAGTACTTC. Translated: CASKAGNSYEQYF.

This sequence joins TRBV5-8 and TRBJ1-2, with D possibly matching TRBD1 (6 bases). V was shortened by 0 bases and J by 6 bases, with 9 bases between the two germline ends. The germline V gene has CDR1 SGHTS and CDR2 YDEGEE. The CDR3 spans 13 residues. CDR3 residues: CASSLAGVNGYTF. CDR3 DNA sequence: TGTGCCAGCAGCTTGGCAGGGGTTAATGGCTACACCTTC.

This chain connects TRBV18 to TRBJ2-1, with D maybe TRBD1 (5 bases). The V gene's germline CDR1 is KGHSH and CDR2 LQKENI. The CDR3 is 13 residues long. Trimming cost V 4 bases and J 3 bases, with 7 bases left between them. The CDR3 is CASSQGDYNEQFF. CDR3 in DNA: TGTGCCAGCTCACAAGGGGACTACAATGAGCAGTTCTTC.

The chain is built from TRBV19 and TRBJ2-7; 8 bases map to TRBD1. V shed 6 bases and J 8 bases; nucleotides not matched to a gene: 15. This CDR3 spans 15 amino acids. Looked up from germline, CDR1 is LNHDA and CDR2 is SQIVND (reference sequence). The CDR3 reads CASSPGGTGLRQQYF. Here the CDR3 DNA reads TGTGCCAGTAGCCCCGGCGGGACAGGACTACGGCAGCAGTACTTC.

This clone was seen a few times. The V gene is TRBV13, the J gene TRBJ2-7; 10 bases fit TRBD1. CDR3 length: 15 residues. The V and J ends lost 5 bases and 5 bases, in that order; junction bases with no gene match: 9. The V gene's germline CDR1 is PRHDT and CDR2 FYEKMQ (reference sequence). CDR3 region: CASSQSGQGINEQYF. The CDR3 bases are TGTGCCAGCAGCCAATCGGGACAGGGGATCAACGAGCAGTACTTC.

The genes are TRBV28 and TRBJ2-3, with D unresolved. Germline V gene lookup returns CDR1 MDHEN and CDR2 SYDVKM. V lost 4 bases and J 4 bases, leaving 15 bases between the germline ends. The CDR3 has 15 residues. DNA for the CDR3: TGTGCCAGCAGTTCTAGGTGGCTGACGGCAGATACGCAGTATTTT. Amino acids: CASSSRWLTADTQYF.

The chain couples TRBV7-8 to TRBJ2-2; D might be TRBD2 (6 bases). The length of the CDR3 is 14 residues. V was shortened by 4 bases and J by 5 bases, with 11 bases between the two germline ends. CDR1 SGHVS and CDR2 FQNEAQ come from the germline V gene. The CDR3, as DNA: TGTGCCAGCAGCTCGGGGACTGTTACCGGGGAGCTGTTTTTT. It specifies CASSSGTVTGELFF.

A single count supports this clone. The J gene is TRBJ1-5, the V gene TRBV5-1, with TRBD1 identical over 7 bases. V dropped 4 bases and J dropped 0; count of bases not matched to a gene: 10. This CDR3 is built from 17 residues. The germline V gene has CDR1 SGHRS and CDR2 YFSETQ. As DNA, the CDR3 is TGCGCCAGCAGCCCGGGCGGGGGACAGCGTAGCAATCAGCCCCAGCATTTT. It is translated as CASSPGGGQRSNQPQHF.

The CDR3 sequence: CASSPPGRTGGRWNTEAFF. The CDR3 nucleotides read TGTGCCAGCTCACCACCGGGGAGGACAGGTGGTCGTTGGAACACTGAAGCTTTCTTT. The chain links TRBV18 to TRBJ1-1, with TRBD1 matching over 7 bases. V shed 0 bases and J 1 base; nucleotides not matched to a gene: 14. The CDR3 is 19 residues long. Germline CDR1 reads KGHSH; CDR2 reads LQKENI. The whole variable domain, remainder taken from reference TRBV18 and TRBJ1-1, is NAGVMQNPRHLVRRRGQEARLRCSPMKGHSHVYWYRQLPEEGLKFMVYLQKENIIDESGMPKERFSAEFPKEGPSILRIQQVVRGDSAAYFCASSPPGRTGGRWNTEAFFGQGTRLTVV.

The rearrangement uses TRBV2 and TRBJ1-5; TRBD1 is a possible D gene (6 bases). Trimming pared 10 bases from V and 6 bases from J, leaving 19 bases between. Germline V gene lookup returns CDR1 SNHLY and CDR2 FYNNEI. The CDR3 runs 14 residues. CDR3 protein: CATLDRQGGQPQHF. The CDR3, as DNA: TGTGCCACCTTAGACAGGCAAGGTGGTCAGCCCCAGCATTTT.

In its sample, this clone was seen a few times. The chain has TRBV28 and TRBJ1-5; 9 bases match TRBD1. This CDR3 comprises 17 residues. V dropped 5 bases and J dropped 3; count of bases not matched to a gene: 11. Germline values: CDR1 MDHEN, CDR2 SYDVKM. The CDR3 spells CASSPRQGGVNNQPQHF. Written as DNA, the CDR3 is TGTGCCAGCAGTCCGCGACAGGGGGGGGTCAACAATCAGCCCCAGCATTTT.

The V gene is TRBV7-2, the J gene TRBJ2-7, with D uncertain. V shed 6 bases and J shed 10 bases, with 19 bases lying between them. Germline V CDR1 and CDR2: SGHTA, FQGNSA. CDR3 size: 13 residues. In DNA form, the CDR3 reads TGTGCCAGCAGACTCGGCGGAGCCCTAATTCAGTACTTC. Its translation: CASRLGGALIQYF.

This chain joins TRBV5-4 and TRBJ1-2, with D unclear. The CDR3 runs 13 residues. V dropped 1 base and J dropped 5 bases, with 9 bases sitting between them. The V gene's germline CDR1 is SGHNT and CDR2 YYREEE (reference sequence). Here the CDR3 reads CASSLQEGYGYTF. The CDR3 coding sequence is TGTGCCAGCAGCTTGCAGGAGGGTTATGGCTACACCTTC.

The chain links TRBV3-1 (or the pseudogene TRBV3-2) to TRBJ2-7, with TRBD2 identical over 8 bases. CDR3 length equals 18 residues. V lost 1 base and J lost 0; bases outside the gene matches: 11. Germline loops: CDR1 LGHDT, CDR2 YNNKEL (reference sequence). The CDR3 DNA follows: TGTGCCAGCAGCCAAGGATCCAGCGGGGGAATAAGCTCCTACGAGCAGTACTTC. Encoded protein: CASSQGSSGGISSYEQYF.

The V gene is TRBV6-6, the J gene TRBJ1-6; 9 nucleotides line up with TRBD1. This CDR3 is built from 16 residues. The J segment lost 9 bases and the V segment lost 5 bases, leaving 11 bases of the junction unmatched. Per germline, CDR1 MNHNY and CDR2 SVGAGI (reference sequence). The CDR3 reads CASSAMSGQGRSPLHF. The CDR3 DNA reads as TGTGCCAGCAGTGCGATGTCGGGACAGGGCCGTTCACCCCTCCACTTT.

The CDR3 here is CASSLPEWGLADSSYNEQFF. The CDR3 nucleotides are TGTGCCAGCAGTCTACCAGAGTGGGGACTAGCGGACAGCTCCTACAATGAGCAGTTCTTC. The chain carries TRBV28 and TRBJ2-1; 11 bases align to TRBD2. Germline V lookup: CDR1 MDHEN, CDR2 SYDVKM. CDR3 length: 20 residues. V shed 5 bases, J shed 0 bases, and the junction held 15 bases outside the gene matches.

V gene TRBV3-1 (or the pseudogene TRBV3-2) combines with J gene TRBJ2-5; weak D call: TRBD2 (6 bases). Germline V gene sequence: CDR1 LGHDT, CDR2 YNNKEL (reference sequence). Trimming took 0 bases from V and 4 from J, leaving 9 bases between them. The CDR3 contains 14 residues. CDR3 in DNA: TGTGCCAGCAGCCAAGACTTCGGGGGAGAGACCCAGTACTTC. Protein: CASSQDFGGETQYF.

The gene calls are TRBV9 and TRBJ2-2; 9 nucleotides line up with TRBD1. This CDR3 has 13 residues. Germline V gene sequence: CDR1 SGDLS, CDR2 YYNGEE. J gave up 11 bases and V 1 base, and 3 bases lay outside the gene matches. CDR3 bases: TGTGCCAGCAGCGTACTGGGACAGGGCGAGCTGTTTTTT. Translating gives CASSVLGQGELFF.

The rearrangement joins TRBV14 to TRBJ2-2; D is unresolved. Trimming removed 6 bases from V and 3 bases from J, with 11 bases in between. This CDR3 has 14 residues. Germline V gene data show CDR1 as SGHDN and CDR2 as FVKESK. The CDR3 region has the DNA TGTGCCAGCAGTCACACAGACCACACCGGGGAGCTGTTTTTT. Encoded protein: CASSHTDHTGELFF.

This sequence joins TRBV4-1 and TRBJ2-4, with 7 positions matching TRBD2. Germline CDR1 MGHRA, CDR2 YSYEKL. The CDR3 loop spans 15 amino acids. Unmatched junction bases numbered 8, after V lost 1 base and J lost 8 bases. The CDR3 DNA sequence: TGCGCCAGCAGCCAAGGCTGGGGGGGGTATGACATTCAGTACTTC. Translated, it gives CASSQGWGGYDIQYF.

The chain joins TRBV11-2 to TRBJ2-1; D remains unclear. CDR1 is SGHAT, CDR2 FQNNGV, per germline. V was shortened by 5 bases and J by 0 bases, with 11 bases between the two germline ends. There are 15 residues in the CDR3. The CDR3 spells CASSVDIDSYNEQFF. For the CDR3, the DNA is TGTGCCAGCAGCGTTGACATTGACTCCTACAATGAGCAGTTCTTC.